The next 32 T cell receptor beta chains were all read from a single sample in a study of blood T cell repertoires in COVID-19 (dated by TCRdb to between 2020 and 2021). Library creation used the immunoSEQ multiplex PCR assay. Imported from immuneACCESS, the table was reduced by TCRdb to in-frame sequences with V and J called. These copies leave out some clones; in studies compared against another copy, an unresolved V gene accounts for under half, and the cause of the remainder is not known. The sample data list around 28,000 clones, and roughly 89% of these were observed just once. The ten largest clones add up to around 30% of the sample. The sample taken for sequencing was peripheral blood. The origin of the receptors is an elderly man with acute or convalescent COVID-19.

This clone was seen a handful of times. The chain couples TRBV5-4 to TRBJ1-2; D remains unclear. CDR3 length: 15 residues. CDR1 and CDR2 (germline): SGHNT, YYREEE (reference sequence). The V end lost 0 bases, the J end lost 1 base, and 10 bases lay between the germline ends. Here the CDR3 DNA reads TGTGCCAGCAGCTTGGGTGGGCAGAATAACTATGGCTACACCTTC. Translation gives CASSLGGQNNYGYTF.

The chain joins TRBV24-1 to TRBJ2-3; 10 nucleotides line up with TRBD1. This CDR3 region has 14 residues. CDR1 and CDR2 from the germline V gene are KGHDR and SFDVKD. V lost 4 bases, J lost 6 bases, and 3 bases stayed unmatched. The CDR3 loop is CATSDRTGGDTQYF. CDR3 sequence (DNA): TGTGCCACCAGTGACCGGACAGGGGGGGATACGCAGTATTTT.

As to this clone: Because it lacks the conserved phenylalanine or tryptophan at the end, this CDR3 is likely a read error. The DNA is left out, because the CDR3 cannot be placed on it with certainty; the CDR3 is given as TCRdb lists it. The CDR3 protein is CASSPLTGAPTGNVC. The chain combines TRBV6-5 with TRBJ1-2. CDR1 MNHEY and CDR2 SVGAGI come from the germline V gene. The CDR3 region is 15 residues in length, termini included.

The chain has TRBV30 and TRBJ2-7, with 8 bases aligning to TRBD2. J gave up 3 bases and V 3 bases, and 4 bases lay outside the gene matches. Germline values: CDR1 GTSNPN, CDR2 SVGIG (reference sequence). The CDR3 contains 13 residues. CDR3 coding DNA: TGTGCCTGGAGGGTAGCGGGAAACTACGAGCAGTACTTC. Residues: CAWRVAGNYEQYF. Based on the CDR3 plus reference TRBV30 and TRBJ2-7, the full variable domain is SQTIHQWPATLVQPVGSPLSLECTVEGTSNPNLYWYRQAAGRGLQLLFYSVGIGQISSEVPQNLSASRPQDRQFILSSKKLLLSDSGFYLCAWRVAGNYEQYFGPGTRLTVT.

The chain combines TRBV30 with TRBJ1-6; D is perhaps TRBD1 (6 bases). V was shortened by 2 bases and J by 7 bases, with 18 bases between the two germline ends. The CDR3 is made up of 16 amino acids. Looked up from germline, CDR1 is GTSNPN and CDR2 is SVGIG (reference sequence). In DNA form, the CDR3 reads TGTGCCTGGAGTCCGCCGGGGGGGCGCTGGAATTCACCCCTCCACTTT. Residues: CAWSPPGGRWNSPLHF. Supplemented by reference TRBV30 and TRBJ1-6, the full variable domain reads SQTIHQWPATLVQPVGSPLSLECTVEGTSNPNLYWYRQAAGRGLQLLFYSVGIGQISSEVPQNLSASRPQDRQFILSSKKLLLSDSGFYLCAWSPPGGRWNSPLHFGNGTRLTVT.

This sequence joins TRBV12-3 or TRBV12-4 and TRBJ1-4, with D possibly being TRBD1 (5 bases). Trimming took 6 bases from V and 3 from J, leaving 8 bases between them. The CDR3 covers 13 residues. The CDR3 bases are TGTGCCAGCAGCCAGGGTTCTAATGAAAAACTGTTTTTT. Amino acid sequence: CASSQGSNEKLFF.

This chain links TRBV25-1 with TRBJ2-2; 7 bases line up with TRBD2. Germline V gives CDR1 MGHDK, CDR2 SYGVNS. This CDR3 contains 16 residues. The V and J ends lost 0 bases and 4 bases, in that order; junction bases with no gene match: 5. The CDR3 loop reads CASSEYLGTTTGELFF. CDR3 in DNA: TGTGCCAGCAGTGAATATTTAGGGACTACCACCGGGGAGCTGTTTTTT.

CDR3 in amino acids: CASKTNGETYEQYF. Written as DNA, the CDR3 is TGTGCCAGCAAAACTAACGGCGAAACCTACGAGCAGTACTTC. The V call is TRBV7-9, the J call TRBJ2-7; no clear D. V was cut by 7 bases and J by 2 bases, with 15 bases left in between. In germline, CDR1 is SEHNR, CDR2 FQNEAQ (reference sequence). There are 14 residues in the CDR3.

The CDR3 region has the DNA TGCGCCAGCAGCTTGGAGCCGGGAGGTTTCTACGAGCAGTACTTC. Amino acid sequence: CASSLEPGGFYEQYF. The J gene is TRBJ2-7, the V gene TRBV5-1; 7 bases agree with TRBD2. The CDR3 consists of 15 residues. Germline-derived CDR1 and CDR2 are SGHRS and YFSETQ. V dropped 0 bases and J dropped 3; count of bases not matched to a gene: 6.

This clone turned up a few times. The gene calls are TRBV4-1 and TRBJ1-3; D is undetermined. The CDR3 is 14 amino acids. The germline V gene has CDR1 MGHRA and CDR2 YSYEKL. The V and J ends lost 5 bases and 7 bases respectively, with 15 bases between them. In DNA, the CDR3 is TGCGCCAGCAGCTCCCCCGCGACGAGGAACACCATATATTTT. It encodes CASSSPATRNTIYF.

The chain joins TRBV18 to TRBJ2-1; TRBD1 is a possible D gene (6 bases). Trimming removed 6 bases at V and 8 bases at J, with 20 bases between. Germline CDR1 reads KGHSH; CDR2 reads LQKENI. This CDR3 is 15 amino acids long. The CDR3 loop is CASSQGKGAGDEQFF. The DNA of the CDR3 is TGTGCCAGCTCTCAGGGGAAGGGAGCTGGAGATGAGCAGTTCTTC.

The chain carries TRBV5-1 and TRBJ1-1; weak D call: TRBD1 (6 bases). CDR3 length: 14 amino acids. V was shortened by 4 bases and J by 0 bases, with 10 bases between the two germline ends. The V gene's germline CDR1 is SGHRS and CDR2 YFSETQ. The CDR3 region is CASSEGHLNTEAFF. Here the CDR3 DNA reads TGCGCCAGCAGCGAGGGACACCTGAACACTGAAGCTTTCTTT.

The chain employs TRBV12-3 or TRBV12-4 and TRBJ2-5; D may be TRBD2 (5 bases). This CDR3 contains 13 residues. The V gene lost 1 base and the J gene lost 5 bases, with 8 bases spanning the gap. The CDR3 nucleotides are TGTGCCAGCAGTTTAGATTGGGAGGAGACCCAGTACTTC. Its translation is CASSLDWEETQYF.

The chain couples TRBV6-5 to TRBJ1-2; possible D gene TRBD1, 5 bases. V shed 11 bases and J shed 2 bases, with 18 bases lying between them. The germline V gene has CDR1 MNHEY and CDR2 SVGAGI. This CDR3 is 14 amino acids long. CDR3 sequence reads: CAHRWGLRNYGYTF. The DNA of the CDR3 is TGTGCCCACAGGTGGGGATTAAGAAACTATGGCTACACCTTC.

The rearrangement joins TRBV7-9 to TRBJ2-2; D is undetermined. The V and J ends lost 1 base and 6 bases respectively, with 9 bases between them. Germline V gene data show CDR1 as SEHNR and CDR2 as FQNEAQ (reference sequence). This CDR3 has 14 residues. CDR3 DNA: TGTGCCAGCAGCTTAGTGGCTGGTCCCGGGGAGCTGTTTTTT. This codes for CASSLVAGPGELFF.

J is TRBJ2-5 and V is TRBV6-6, with TRBD1 matching over 7 bases. The junction had 11 bases not matched to a gene; V was cut back by 5 bases and J by 5 bases. The CDR3 extends over 15 amino acids. CDR1 MNHNY and CDR2 SVGAGI come from the germline V gene (reference sequence). The CDR3 nucleotides are TGTGCCAGCAGTCCACAGACAGGGTTAGGGGAGACCCAGTACTTC. Translated: CASSPQTGLGETQYF.

The chain links TRBV28 to TRBJ1-3; D remains ambiguous. The V end lost 2 bases, the J end lost 0 bases, and 8 bases lay between the germline ends. The germline CDR1 and CDR2 sequences are MDHEN and SYDVKM. The CDR3 spans 15 residues. The CDR3 spells CASSLEITSGNTIYF. The DNA of the CDR3 is TGTGCCAGCAGTTTAGAGATCACCTCTGGAAACACCATATATTTT.

The chain uses TRBV30 and TRBJ1-3; D possibly corresponds to TRBD1 (6 bases). The CDR3 contains 12 residues. Germline V gene sequence: CDR1 GTSNPN, CDR2 SVGIG (reference sequence). With 2 bases removed from V and 4 bases from J, the gap between germline ends came to 6 bases. CDR3 DNA sequence: TGTGCCTGGAGTCAGGGGGGAAACACCATATATTTT. This encodes CAWSQGGNTIYF. Based on the CDR3 plus reference TRBV30 and TRBJ1-3, the full variable domain is SQTIHQWPATLVQPVGSPLSLECTVEGTSNPNLYWYRQAAGRGLQLLFYSVGIGQISSEVPQNLSASRPQDRQFILSSKKLLLSDSGFYLCAWSQGGNTIYFGEGSWLTVV.

The gene calls are TRBV5-1 and TRBJ1-1; 8 positions match TRBD1. V was pared by 4 bases and J by 1 base, with 9 bases of the junction left unmatched. Germline lookup yields CDR1 SGHRS and CDR2 YFSETQ. CDR3 length: 16 amino acids. The CDR3 nucleotides are TGCGCCAGCAGCCAGAACAGGGGGTCGGAGAACACTGAAGCTTTCTTT. It yields the protein CASSQNRGSENTEAFF. The full variable domain, with the rest looked up from reference TRBV5-1 and TRBJ1-1, is KAGVTQTPRYLIKTRGQQVTLSCSPISGHRSVSWYQQTPGQGLQFLFEYFSETQRNKGNFPGRFSGRQFSNSRSEMNVSTLELGDSALYLCASSQNRGSENTEAFFGQGTRLTVV.

The chain recombines TRBV27 with TRBJ1-6; 7 bases agree with TRBD1. V lost 1 base, J lost 5 bases, and 2 bases stayed unmatched. The CDR3 covers 15 residues. Germline assignment: CDR1 MNHEY and CDR2 SMNVEV (reference sequence). The CDR3 loop is CASSLLGQDNSPLHF. As DNA, the CDR3 is TGTGCCAGCAGTTTATTAGGACAGGATAATTCACCCCTCCACTTT.

This clone was seen once. The CDR3 protein is CASSTRDTEAFF. The CDR3 bases are TGTGCCAGCAGCACCCGGGACACTGAAGCTTTCTTT. This chain connects TRBV5-6 to TRBJ1-1; no clear D. Per the germline V gene, CDR1 is SGHDT and CDR2 is YYEEEE. There are 12 residues in the CDR3. V lost 4 bases and J lost 3, with 7 bases in between.

The chain carries TRBV11-2 and TRBJ2-1; 7 nucleotides line up with TRBD2. The V gene's germline CDR1 is SGHAT and CDR2 FQNNGV. The CDR3 length is 16 residues. The junction had 10 bases not matched to a gene; V was cut back by 4 bases and J by 4 bases. For the CDR3, the DNA is TGTGCCAGCAGCTCCATTGGCGGGAGATCGTACAATGAGCAGTTCTTC. As protein: CASSSIGGRSYNEQFF.

The gene calls are TRBV7-2 and TRBJ1-3, with no clear D. Trimming cost V 1 base and J 0 bases, with 10 bases left between them. This CDR3 has 16 amino acids. Germline values: CDR1 SGHTA, CDR2 FQGNSA. The CDR3 DNA reads TGTGCCAGCAGCTTAGGGATTGCAGGCTCTGGAAACACCATATATTTT. This sequence encodes CASSLGIAGSGNTIYF.

The chain links TRBV2 to TRBJ1-5; no clear D. This CDR3 spans 13 amino acids. The V end was cut by 6 bases, the J end by 4 bases, with 10 bases between. Germline V lookup: CDR1 SNHLY, CDR2 FYNNEI. DNA of the CDR3: TGTGCCAGCAGCGATGGGGAGAATCAGCCCCAGCATTTT. This encodes CASSDGENQPQHF.

The CDR3 DNA is TGTGCCACCAGTCGCGAGGGATTTAGTGGAAACACCATATATTTT. Translated: CATSREGFSGNTIYF. This chain joins TRBV24-1 and TRBJ1-3; D remains ambiguous. V was cut by 6 bases and J by 3 bases, with 14 bases left in between. The germline V gene encodes CDR1 KGHDR and CDR2 SFDVKD. The CDR3 is made up of 15 amino acids.

The chain recombines TRBV5-1 with TRBJ2-7; TRBD1 aligns across 9 bases. V was pared by 3 bases and J by 2 bases, with 6 bases of the junction left unmatched. Germline assignment: CDR1 SGHRS and CDR2 YFSETQ. The CDR3 sequence is 15 residues long. The CDR3 here is CASSWDREVTYEQYF. DNA of the CDR3: TGCGCCAGCAGCTGGGACAGGGAGGTTACCTACGAGCAGTACTTC. The full variable domain, completed using reference TRBV5-1 and TRBJ2-7, is KAGVTQTPRYLIKTRGQQVTLSCSPISGHRSVSWYQQTPGQGLQFLFEYFSETQRNKGNFPGRFSGRQFSNSRSEMNVSTLELGDSALYLCASSWDREVTYEQYFGPGTRLTVT.

This chain joins TRBV11-2 and TRBJ2-7, with TRBD1 matching over 9 bases. In germline, CDR1 is SGHAT, CDR2 FQNNGV. The CDR3 length is 15 residues. V lost 1 base to trimming and J lost 3 bases; unmatched junction nucleotides: 4. In DNA form, the CDR3 reads TGTGCCAGCAGCTTAGGGGGACAGGGTAGCTACGAGCAGTACTTC. Translated, it gives CASSLGGQGSYEQYF.

This sequence joins TRBV7-8 and TRBJ2-3; tentatively, D is TRBD2 (5 bases). This CDR3 is 15 amino acids long. Germline CDR1 SGHVS, CDR2 FQNEAQ. Trimming removed 5 bases from V and 7 bases from J, with 19 bases in between. The CDR3 nucleotides read TGTGCCAGCAGCCTTAGTAGTAGGACTGATAATACGCAGTATTTT. Translating it yields CASSLSSRTDNTQYF. The full variable domain, in which reference TRBV7-8 and TRBJ2-3 provide the parts outside the CDR3, is GAGVSQSPRYKVAKRGQDVALRCDPISGHVSLFWYQQALGQGPEFLTYFQNEAQLDKSGLPSDRFFAERPEGSVSTLKIQRTQQEDSAVYLCASSLSSRTDNTQYFGPGTRLTVL.

Turning to this clone: Its ends do not fully match the called genes, so a read error is possible. The chain combines TRBV7-7 with TRBJ1-5; D ambiguous. Germline V lookup: CDR1 SSHAT, CDR2 FNYEAQ (reference sequence). The CDR3 length is 12 residues. CDR3 bases: TGTGCCAGCAGCTATACAATGCGGGCCCCGAATTTT. Encoded protein: CASSYTMRAPNF.

The V call is TRBV5-8, the J call TRBJ2-1; 7 bases match TRBD2. CDR1 SGHTS and CDR2 YDEGEE come from the germline V gene. This CDR3 has 17 amino acids. Losses at the gene ends were 0 bases for V and 0 bases for J; bases not matched to a gene: 6. The CDR3 sequence is CASSLAGRERSYNEQFF. The CDR3 DNA follows: TGTGCCAGCAGCTTGGCCGGGCGGGAGCGCTCCTACAATGAGCAGTTCTTC.

The rearrangement joins TRBV3-1 (or the pseudogene TRBV3-2) to TRBJ2-5, with D tentatively TRBD2 (6 bases). V dropped 4 bases and J dropped 5 bases, with 17 bases sitting between them. The CDR3 length is 15 residues. CDR1 is LGHDT, CDR2 YNNKEL, per germline (reference sequence). CDR3 sequence reads: CASSPRGGIRETQYF. CDR3 sequence (DNA): TGTGCCAGCAGCCCCCGGGGCGGGATAAGGGAGACCCAGTACTTC.

The V call is TRBV19, the J call TRBJ2-3; a weak D match, TRBD2 (5 bases). Trimming removed 7 bases from V and 3 bases from J, with 14 bases in between. The CDR3 has 14 amino acids. Looked up from germline, CDR1 is LNHDA and CDR2 is SQIVND (reference sequence). This chain's CDR3 is CASTEASRTDTQYF. CDR3 bases: TGTGCCAGTACGGAGGCTAGCAGGACAGATACGCAGTATTTT.